The 21 T cell receptor beta chains below come from one sample, sequenced in a study of cytomegalovirus exposure and HLA in healthy donors (dated by TCRdb to 2015 to 2018). Libraries were made using the immunoSEQ multiplex PCR assay. A mixture of 60 forward primers for TCR Vbeta segments and 13 reverse primers for TCR Jbeta segments was used in the multiplex PCR. Held by TCRdb, this immuneACCESS table contains in-frame sequences only and omits some clones. Under half of the omission traces to an unresolved V gene where checked; the cause of the rest is unknown. The sample profile shows roughly 200,000 clones; 75% to 90% of them were found once. 0.31% of the sample is taken by the ten largest. Sequencing was performed on PBMCs. These receptors came from a woman between 25 and 40 years old in good health and CMV-seronegative.

The genes are TRBV13 and TRBJ2-1; D is possibly TRBD1 (6 bases). The V end was cut by 5 bases, the J end by 5 bases, with 13 bases between. The germline V gene has CDR1 PRHDT and CDR2 FYEKMQ (reference sequence). This CDR3 has 14 amino acids. CDR3 coding DNA: TGTGCCAGCAGCAGAGAGGGACATGACAATGAGCAGTTCTTC. Translating it yields CASSREGHDNEQFF.

This clone was seen just once. This chain connects TRBV6-1 to TRBJ2-7, with D perhaps TRBD1 (5 bases). The CDR3 runs 12 residues. With 5 bases removed from V and 6 bases from J, the gap between germline ends came to 11 bases. Germline CDR1 reads MNHNS; CDR2 reads SASEGT. In DNA form, the CDR3 reads TGTGCCAGCAGTTTCCGACAGTCCGAGCAGTACTTC. Amino acid sequence: CASSFRQSEQYF.

The gene calls are TRBV4-2 and TRBJ1-5; 7 bases agree with TRBD1. Trimming at V came to 1 base and at J to 7 bases, leaving 7 bases not matched to a gene. The CDR3 covers 15 residues. Germline assignment: CDR1 LGHNA and CDR2 YNFKEQ. The CDR3 nucleotides are TGTGCCAGCAGCCAAGGTCAAGGGGGCACGCAGCCCCAGCATTTT. It is translated as CASSQGQGGTQPQHF.

The chain combines TRBV2 with TRBJ1-2; TRBD1 aligns across 8 bases. This CDR3 contains 13 residues. With 4 bases clipped from V and 8 bases from J, the junction kept 6 bases outside the gene matches. Germline V gives CDR1 SNHLY, CDR2 FYNNEI. The CDR3 region is CASSVQGVRGYTF. CDR3 nucleotides: TGTGCCAGCAGTGTACAGGGGGTCCGGGGCTACACCTTC.

The CDR3 here is CASSLTGDMRNTIYF. As DNA, the CDR3 is TGTGCCAGCAGCTTAACCGGGGACATGAGGAACACCATATATTTT. V and J are TRBV7-6 and TRBJ1-3; D is possibly TRBD1 (6 bases). The CDR3 is 15 amino acids. The V end was cut by 2 bases, the J end by 7 bases, with 15 bases between. Germline-derived CDR1 and CDR2 are SGHVS and FNYEAQ.

This sequence joins TRBV29-1 and TRBJ2-3; TRBD2 matches 13 bases. CDR1 and CDR2 (germline): SQVTM, ANQGSEA. There are 12 residues in the CDR3. The trim removed 7 bases at V and 13 bases at J, leaving 8 bases unmatched. CDR3 nucleotide sequence: TGCAGCGGAGGGACTAGCGGGACCTTGGAGTATTTT. Its translation: CSGGTSGTLEYF.

The J gene is TRBJ2-4, the V gene TRBV10-2, with 7 bases that match TRBD2. The CDR3 totals 16 residues. In germline, CDR1 is WSHSY, CDR2 SAAADI. The J segment lost 3 bases and the V segment lost 8 bases, leaving 13 bases of the junction unmatched. CDR3 DNA: TGCGCCAGCGGAATAGGGTATAGGGAGGGCAAAAACATTCAGTACTTC. It encodes CASGIGYREGKNIQYF.

This clone was seen only once. This sequence joins TRBV27 and TRBJ1-2; 8 nucleotides align to TRBD1. Germline V lookup: CDR1 MNHEY, CDR2 SMNVEV (reference sequence). J lost 7 bases, V lost 5 bases, and 6 bases had no gene match. This CDR3 contains 13 residues. This CDR3 reads CASSLQGASGYTF. The CDR3 DNA reads as TGTGCCAGCAGTCTTCAGGGGGCCAGTGGCTACACCTTC.

This sequence joins TRBV5-6 and TRBJ1-1; D uncertain. The CDR3 contains 16 residues. Germline CDR1 and CDR2: SGHDT and YYEEEE. Trimming cost V 1 base and J 0 bases, with 13 bases left between them. CDR3 in DNA: TGTGCCAGCAGCTTGATCACGGGAGCTATGAACACTGAAGCTTTCTTT. It specifies CASSLITGAMNTEAFF.

The V and J genes are TRBV9 and TRBJ2-1; 13 nucleotides match TRBD2. With V trimmed by 4 bases and J by 3 bases, 7 bases remained unmatched. The CDR3 is 17 residues long. CDR1 is SGDLS, CDR2 YYNGEE, per germline. CDR3 nucleotide sequence: TGTGCCAGCAGCCCCCGGACTAGCGGGAGTTTCTACAATGAGCAGTTCTTC. Translation: CASSPRTSGSFYNEQFF.

The rearrangement links TRBV10-1 to TRBJ2-3; D possibly corresponds to TRBD2 (5 bases). From germline, CDR1 is WNHNN and CDR2 SYGVQD (reference sequence). The V end was cut by 6 bases, the J end by 1 base, with 17 bases between. This CDR3 is 16 amino acids long. CDR3 nucleotides: TGCGCCAGCAGCCTGCGAGGTAGCGCCCGCACAGATACGCAGTATTTT. Encoded protein: CASSLRGSARTDTQYF.

This clone was seen more than once but under ten times. This chain joins TRBV2 and TRBJ1-4; TRBD1 matches at 8 bases. After removal of 4 bases from V and 8 bases from J, the junction contained 3 bases not matched to a gene. Germline CDR1 reads SNHLY; CDR2 reads FYNNEI. The CDR3 is 13 amino acids. CDR3 sequence reads: CASSVDRDEKLFF. The DNA of the CDR3 is TGTGCCAGCAGTGTGGACAGGGACGAAAAACTGTTTTTT.

The chain uses TRBV11-2 and TRBJ2-1; TRBD2 matches at 9 bases. The CDR3 loop spans 15 amino acids. V lost 3 bases and J lost 12; bases outside the gene matches: 12. Per the germline V gene, CDR1 is SGHAT and CDR2 is FQNNGV. The chain's CDR3 is CASSLTSGFTIVQFF. CDR3 DNA sequence: TGTGCCAGCAGCTTGACTAGCGGCTTTACAATTGTGCAGTTCTTC.

The chain combines TRBV2 with TRBJ1-1; TRBD1 aligns across 7 bases. Germline V gene sequence: CDR1 SNHLY, CDR2 FYNNEI. V trimming: 7 bases; J trimming: 6 bases; junction bases outside the gene matches: 14. The CDR3 length is 15 residues. The CDR3 nucleotides are TGTGCCAGCAAGGCGCAGGGGGTGGGGTTGCCTGAAGCTTTCTTT. It translates to CASKAQGVGLPEAFF.

The chain recombines TRBV27 with TRBJ1-3, with 9 bases lining up with TRBD1. This CDR3 region has 15 residues. Looked up from germline, CDR1 is MNHEY and CDR2 is SMNVEV (reference sequence). J lost 0 bases, V lost 8 bases, and 5 bases had no gene match. CDR3 protein: CASGRDRVSGNTIYF. DNA for the CDR3: TGTGCCAGCGGCCGGGACAGGGTCTCTGGAAACACCATATATTTT.

V usage is TRBV5-4 and J usage is TRBJ2-1, with 12 bases that match TRBD2. Germline CDR1 and CDR2: SGHNT and YYREEE (reference sequence). V shed 3 bases, J shed 5 bases, and the junction held 9 bases outside the gene matches. The CDR3 contains 17 residues. The CDR3, as DNA: TGTGCCAGCAGCTCTCCGACTAGCGGGGGCCCCAACAATGAGCAGTTCTTC. This sequence encodes CASSSPTSGGPNNEQFF.

This chain joins TRBV19 and TRBJ2-1, with 7 bases identical to TRBD2. The germline CDR1 and CDR2 sequences are LNHDA and SQIVND (reference sequence). This CDR3 is built from 16 residues. The junction had 8 bases not matched to a gene; V was cut back by 1 base and J by 5 bases. The CDR3 sequence: CASSIGGERGHNEQFF. The CDR3 DNA reads as TGTGCCAGTAGTATAGGGGGGGAGCGGGGACACAATGAGCAGTTCTTC.

The chain has TRBV5-1 and TRBJ2-2; weak D call: TRBD1 (6 bases). This CDR3 comprises 19 residues. V lost 0 bases to trimming and J lost 0 bases, with 18 bases between them. Germline CDR1 is SGHRS and CDR2 is YFSETQ. The CDR3 protein is CASSLGLYFGTTNTGELFF. DNA for the CDR3: TGCGCCAGCAGCTTGGGTCTTTACTTTGGGACAACGAACACCGGGGAGCTGTTTTTT.

CDR3 sequence: CASSLEGRERNIQYF. The CDR3 DNA sequence: TGCGCCAGCAGCTTGGAGGGCAGGGAAAGGAACATTCAGTACTTC. J is TRBJ2-4 and V is TRBV5-1; a weak D match, TRBD1 (5 bases). The germline gives CDR1 SGHRS, CDR2 YFSETQ. The CDR3 totals 15 residues. V dropped 0 bases and J dropped 7 bases, with 14 bases sitting between them.

The rearrangement joins TRBV13 to TRBJ2-3; 7 positions match TRBD2. The CDR3 is 16 residues long. J was trimmed by 6 bases and V by 5 bases; bases with no gene match: 14. CDR1 is PRHDT and CDR2 is FYEKMQ in the germline V gene (reference sequence). The DNA for the CDR3 is TGTGCCAGCAGCCGCATATTGTCAGGGAGGGAGGATACGCAGTATTTT. Encoded protein: CASSRILSGREDTQYF.

The chain combines TRBV4-1 with TRBJ2-3; 8 bases are shared with TRBD2. From germline, CDR1 is MGHRA and CDR2 YSYEKL. After removal of 3 bases from V and 4 bases from J, the junction contained 9 bases not matched to a gene. The CDR3 spans 16 residues. The chain's CDR3 is CASSQGSGGMSDTQYF. In nucleotides, the CDR3 is TGCGCCAGCAGCCAGGGAAGCGGGGGTATGTCAGATACGCAGTATTTT.